Sequencing of this T cell receptor (beta chain) was carried out in a study of T-cell memory formation after mild COVID-19. Germline loops: CDR1 LNHNV, CDR2 YYDKDF (reference sequence). The CDR3 runs 16 residues. V trimming: 0 bases; J trimming: 6 bases; junction bases outside the gene matches: 4. This clonotype was observed a handful of times. As yet, its antigen is unknown. TCRdb re-called the 5' RACE reads with MiXCR, one entry per CDR3 protein. The table shows more than 400,000 distinct CDR3 sequences, with 18% occurring only once. Study-level findings and limits: Clones contracting over day 15 to 85 were CD4/CD8 balanced, with later expanders leaning CD4+.

The sequenced sample consisted of PBMCs or a T cell subset sorted from them (not recorded which). The sequence was collected from an adult woman who had mild COVID-19 (a few samples of this study predate the infection). Cell type and time point are not known. J is TRBJ2-1 and V is TRBV15; 11 bases are a match to TRBD2. In DNA form, the CDR3 reads TGTGCCACCAGCAGAGATGTAGCGGGGGGGGGCAATGAGCAGTTCTTC. Its protein product is CATSRDVAGGGNEQFF. The full variable domain, in which reference TRBV15 and TRBJ2-1 provide the parts outside the CDR3, is DAMVIQNPRYQVTQFGKPVTLSCSQTLNHNVMYWYQQKSSQAPKLLFHYYDKDFNNEADTPDNFQSRRPNTSFCFLDIRSPGLGDTAMYLCATSRDVAGGGNEQFFGPGTRLTVL.